This TCR beta chain derives from a study of molecular identifiers for immune sequencing clone quantification. For the study at large: Replicate experiments took RNA from 20,000 or 100,000 naive CD8 cells, divided it five ways and sequenced four.

Points on this clonotype: Its specificity is not known. An end of the junction does not agree with germline; a read error may underlie this.

Each CDR3 protein is one row after TCRdb ran MiXCR on the PCR reads. The table shows approximately 500,000 distinct CDR3 sequences, with roughly 25% occurring only once. General study findings and limits: It was shown that clones above 20 RNA copies held over 98% of effector molecules, but under 1% in naive cells.

This CDR3 region has 12 residues. CDR1 SQVTM and CDR2 ANQGSEA come from the germline V gene. The TCR originated in a human donor in good health. Some libraries in this study had Jurkat cell RNA spiked in. The sample taken for sequencing was naive CD8+ T cells from blood, with Jurkat cell RNA spiked in. Subset indicated: FACS-sorted CD8+CD4-CCR7+CD45RA+ naive T cells. The chain carries TRBV29-1 and TRBJ2-1; D tentatively fits TRBD1 or TRBD2 (5 bases each). Here the CDR3 DNA reads TGCAGCGTTGGGGACCCCCGGTATGAGCGGTTCTTC. It encodes CSVGDPRYERFF.